Listed below are T cell receptor beta chains from one sample, sequenced in a study of blood T cell repertoires in COVID-19. Clones were sequenced by immunoSEQ multiplex PCR, and TCRdb holds only the in-frame ones, with some missing. The sample has 300,000 to 450,000 clones, around 87% seen once. The source material was PBMCs or T cells enriched from blood (not recorded which). These receptors were taken from a man younger than 35 who had recovered from COVID-19. Both conserved end residues are part of each CDR3. A D gene is named only where the DNA matches it firmly. Some rows mark clone size as missing; the rest say once, few, many or name a class of expanded clone.

>once|TRBV28|.|TRBJ1-2
TGTGCCAGCAGTTTAAGTCGGTACTATGGCTACACCTTC
CASSLSRYYGYTF
>few|TRBV28|TRBD1|TRBJ2-7
TGTGCCAGCAGCGAAGCCGGGACAGGGGCCTACGAGCAGTACTTC
CASSEAGTGAYEQYF
>.|TRBV24-1|.|TRBJ1-2
TGTGCCACCAGCGACAGTCAAAACTATGGCTACACCTTC
CATSDSQNYGYTF
>.|TRBV20-1|TRBD1|TRBJ2-7
TGCAGTGGGCAGGGGGCGGGTGAGCAGTACTTC
CSGQGAGEQYF
>once|TRBV28|TRBD1|TRBJ2-7
TGTGCCAGCAGTTACCGACTCGGGACAGGGCCTCGCTCCTACGAGCAGTACTTC
CASSYRLGTGPRSYEQYF
>.|TRBV5-4|.|TRBJ2-3
TGTGCCAGCAGCTTAAAACAGGTTGTTGGCACAGATACGCAGTATTTT
CASSLKQVVGTDTQYF
>.|TRBV30|.|TRBJ2-7
TGTGCCTGGAGTGTACAAAGGGGTGCGGGGTCGGGGCTATACGAGCAGTACTTC
CAWSVQRGAGSGLYEQYF
>once|TRBV7-8|TRBD1|TRBJ2-1
TGTGCCAGCAGCTTACCAGGACAGGTGTATGAGCAGTTCTTC
CASSLPGQVYEQFF
>.|TRBV18|.|TRBJ1-3
TGTGCCAGCTCACCTCGGGTGGGCTCTGGAAACACCATATATTTT
CASSPRVGSGNTIYF
>.|TRBV18|.|TRBJ2-1
TGTGCCAGCTCTACGGGAGTTCTAAATGAGCAGTTCTTC
CASSTGVLNEQFF
>.|TRBV29-1|.|TRBJ2-7
TGCAGCGCCAATTGGGGGGGACAGGTGAACGAGCAGTACTTC
CSANWGGQVNEQYF
>.|TRBV5-1|.|TRBJ2-3
TGCGCCAGCAGCTTCGGGGGTTTGGGCACAGATACGCAGTATTTT
CASSFGGLGTDTQYF
>once|TRBV2|TRBD1|TRBJ1-3
TGTGCCAGCGCCGGGACAGGGGGCAGTGGAAACACCATATATTTT
CASAGTGGSGNTIYF